This T cell receptor beta chain emerged from a study of blood T cell repertoires in COVID-19. For the study at large: Donors in the United States, Italy and Spain gave samples during acute or convalescent COVID-19.

CDR1 and CDR2 from the germline V gene are MGHRA and YSYEKL. The CDR3 extends over 14 amino acids. Trimming took off 0 bases at V and 2 bases at J, with 7 bases between the two ends. A single count supports this clone. Source study methods: Estimation of nucleated cell counts was performed using reference gene primer amplification. Using immunoSEQ multiplex PCR, the repertoire was profiled, and TCRdb retains in-frame clones only, with some absent. The V and J calls and clone size were taken over from that table, and D and trimming were inferred from the DNA. Among more than 300,000 clones listed, approximately 84% were seen once. Participants had their cohort set by participant-reported clinical history. Cohort 3 donors were reported recovered after two negative PCRs, clearance, or symptom resolution.

The clonotype originates from a woman in her late teens or twenties who had recovered from COVID-19. What was sequenced was PBMCs or T cells enriched from blood (not recorded which). The V call is TRBV4-1, the J call TRBJ1-2, with D tentatively TRBD1 (5 bases). As DNA, the CDR3 is TGCGCCAGCAGCCAAGATGACAGCAACTATGGCTACACCTTC. Translated: CASSQDDSNYGYTF.